Following are 4 T cell receptor beta chains from one sample sequenced in a study of blood T cell repertoires in COVID-19. Here immunoSEQ multiplex PCR was the method, and the copy in TCRdb shows in-frame clones only, minus some. There are about 62,000 clones in the sample; roughly 89% occur only once, and approximately 1.2% lies in the top ten. Source material: peripheral blood. The source of these receptors is a woman at least 80 years old with acute or convalescent COVID-19.

The genes are TRBV7-2 and TRBJ1-1; D remains unclear. The ends were cut back, 8 bases at V and 1 base at J, with 11 bases in the middle. This CDR3 region has 13 residues. The V gene's germline CDR1 is SGHTA and CDR2 FQGNSA. DNA for the CDR3: TGTGCCAGCGGTTCCGGGAGGAACACTGAAGCTTTCTTT. Residues: CASGSGRNTEAFF.

The chain employs TRBV24-1 and TRBJ2-1; the D is unclear. The CDR3 is 11 amino acids. The V gene's germline CDR1 is KGHDR and CDR2 SFDVKD. Trimming shortened V by 6 bases and J by 3 bases, and 2 bases separated the two germline ends. CDR3 sequence (DNA): TGTGCCACCAGTCGCTACAATGAGCAGTTCTTC. This encodes CATSRYNEQFF.

This clone was seen a single time. The chain employs TRBV29-1 and TRBJ1-2; TRBD1 matches 11 bases. CDR1 and CDR2 (germline): SQVTM, ANQGSEA. The CDR3 contains 13 residues. With 5 bases clipped from V and 6 bases from J, the junction kept 5 bases outside the gene matches. CDR3 region: CSVRTGGANGYTF. The DNA for the CDR3 is TGCAGCGTTCGGACAGGGGGCGCCAATGGCTACACCTTC.

The gene calls are TRBV19 and TRBJ1-2; 7 bases line up with TRBD1. This CDR3 is 13 amino acids long. With 5 bases clipped from V and 5 bases from J, the junction kept 5 bases outside the gene matches. The germline CDR1 and CDR2 sequences are LNHDA and SQIVND (reference sequence). The CDR3 protein is CASSFRDSYGYTF. The DNA for the CDR3 is TGTGCCAGTAGTTTCCGGGACAGTTATGGCTACACCTTC.